The 14 T cell receptor beta chains presented below share a single source sample, sequenced in a study of T cells after posttransplantation cyclophosphamide. Method: immunoSEQ multiplex PCR; TCRdb's copy keeps in-frame clones and lacks some. The data show around 6,100 clones, about 98% seen once. Sequenced: memory CD4+ T cells sorted from PBMCs. Receptors were obtained from a man in his forties in good health, CMV-negative, and a related stem cell transplant donor.

The chain combines TRBV14 with TRBJ2-7, with D perhaps matching TRBD2 (6 bases). V lost 4 bases and J lost 3, with 10 bases in between. The CDR3 has 13 amino acids. Germline V lookup: CDR1 SGHDN, CDR2 FVKESK. The CDR3 region is CASSRLGGYEQYF. CDR3 in DNA: TGTGCCAGCAGCCGCCTCGGGGGCTACGAGCAGTACTTC.

V usage is TRBV6-6 and J usage is TRBJ1-5; no clear D gene. The CDR3 contains 14 residues. Trimming stripped 5 bases from V and 5 bases from J, with 13 bases between. Per germline, CDR1 MNHNY and CDR2 SVGAGI (reference sequence). This CDR3 reads CASSGGTGDQPQHF. CDR3 DNA sequence: TGTGCCAGCAGTGGCGGTACCGGCGATCAGCCCCAGCATTTT.

This chain joins TRBV28 and TRBJ1-1; a weak D match, TRBD1 (5 bases). This CDR3 is built from 14 residues. The V gene lost 5 bases and the J gene lost 6 bases, with 16 bases spanning the gap. CDR1 is MDHEN and CDR2 is SYDVKM in the germline V gene. The CDR3 spells CASSPLQWGAEAFF. For the CDR3, the DNA is TGTGCCAGCAGTCCTCTTCAGTGGGGCGCTGAAGCTTTCTTT. Full variable domain (remainder filled in from reference TRBV28 and TRBJ1-1): DVKVTQSSRYLVKRTGEKVFLECVQDMDHENMFWYRQDPGLGLRLIYFSYDVKMKEKGDIPEGYSVSREKKERFSLILESASTNQTSMYLCASSPLQWGAEAFFGQGTRLTVV.

The chain links TRBV18 to TRBJ1-4; tentative D call: TRBD1 (6 bases). This CDR3 contains 16 residues. The V end lost 6 bases, the J end lost 7 bases, and 21 bases lay between the germline ends. CDR1 is KGHSH and CDR2 is LQKENI in the germline V gene. The CDR3 nucleotides read TGTGCCAGCTCCCCGCCTAAGGACAGACGCGGTGAAAAACTGTTTTTT. The encoded protein is CASSPPKDRRGEKLFF.

The chain uses TRBV27 and TRBJ2-7; D ambiguous. Trimming left V 6 bases short and J 1 base short, with 19 bases between. Germline V gene sequence: CDR1 MNHEY, CDR2 SMNVEV (reference sequence). CDR3 length: 16 amino acids. The CDR3 sequence: CASSQAGTLRSYEQYF. The CDR3 bases are TGTGCCAGCAGCCAAGCTGGTACCCTACGTTCCTACGAGCAGTACTTC.

The chain links TRBV11-2 to TRBJ1-4; the match to TRBD1 covers 7 bases. The V and J ends lost 5 bases and 6 bases, in that order; junction bases with no gene match: 3. This CDR3 contains 13 residues. Looked up from germline, CDR1 is SGHAT and CDR2 is FQNNGV. The CDR3 is CASSPDRDEKLFF. The CDR3 nucleotides are TGTGCCAGCAGCCCCGACAGGGATGAAAAACTGTTTTTT.

V gene TRBV9 combines with J gene TRBJ2-7, with 8 nucleotides matching TRBD1. This CDR3 is built from 15 residues. V shed 4 bases and J 6 bases; nucleotides not matched to a gene: 12. The V gene's germline CDR1 is SGDLS and CDR2 YYNGEE. Written as DNA, the CDR3 is TGTGCCAGCAGCCCAAGAACAGGGGGAATCGGCGAGCAGTACTTC. Encoded protein: CASSPRTGGIGEQYF.

On this clone: Within the sample, other DNA sequences also encode this same CDR3. The chain is built from TRBV6-5 and TRBJ1-6; D not resolved. The CDR3 spans 16 residues. Deletions cut 0 bases from V and 10 bases from J, with 16 bases between. CDR1 is MNHEY, CDR2 SVGAGI, per germline. The CDR3 protein is CASSYSAADSFSPLHF. Here the CDR3 DNA reads TGTGCCAGCAGTTACTCGGCAGCCGACTCGTTCTCACCCCTCCACTTT.

The chain couples TRBV5-6 to TRBJ1-2; 7 positions agree with TRBD1. The ends lost 1 base at V and 8 bases at J; junction bases unmatched: 14. This CDR3 has 16 residues. The germline V gene encodes CDR1 SGHDT and CDR2 YYEEEE. CDR3 amino acids: CASSLIIDRDLGGYTF. For the CDR3, the DNA is TGTGCCAGCAGCTTGATAATCGACAGGGACCTCGGAGGCTACACCTTC.

V gene TRBV27 combines with J gene TRBJ1-1; 8 bases agree with TRBD1. The CDR3 is 15 amino acids. The J segment lost 1 base and the V segment lost 9 bases, leaving 10 bases of the junction unmatched. Germline-derived CDR1 and CDR2 are MNHEY and SMNVEV (reference sequence). CDR3 amino acids: CASSGGGWGNTEAFF. CDR3 bases: TGTGCCAGTTCAGGGGGCGGTTGGGGGAACACTGAAGCTTTCTTT.

V gene TRBV11-3 combines with J gene TRBJ2-3, with D maybe TRBD2 (5 bases). In germline, CDR1 is SGHNT, CDR2 YENEEA. V was trimmed by 3 bases and J by 1 base, leaving 14 bases between them. The CDR3 sequence is 16 residues long. The CDR3 here is CASSLNQAEGTDTQYF. The CDR3 nucleotides read TGTGCCAGCAGCTTGAATCAAGCGGAGGGCACAGATACGCAGTATTTT. The variable domain in full, with the rest retrieved from reference TRBV11-3 and TRBJ2-3, is EAGVVQSPRYKIIEKKQPVAFWCNPISGHNTLYWYLQNLGQGPELLIRYENEEAVDDSQLPKDRFSAERLKGVDSTLKIQPAELGDSAVYLCASSLNQAEGTDTQYFGPGTRLTVL.

The J gene is TRBJ2-1, the V gene TRBV19; 13 nucleotides line up with TRBD2. The germline V gene has CDR1 LNHDA and CDR2 SQIVND (reference sequence). This CDR3 spans 15 amino acids. Trimming cost V 3 bases and J 9 bases; bases outside gene matches: 5. For the CDR3, the DNA is TGTGCCAGTAGTATGGGGACTAGCGGGAAGGTTGAGCAGTTCTTC. It is translated as CASSMGTSGKVEQFF.

The gene calls are TRBV7-2 and TRBJ2-7; 11 positions agree with TRBD2. Germline CDR1 SGHTA, CDR2 FQGNSA. V dropped 6 bases and J dropped 3; count of bases not matched to a gene: 7. The length of the CDR3 is 15 residues. The CDR3 DNA follows: TGTGCCAGCAGGAAATCGGGACTAGCGGACTACGAGCAGTACTTC. It translates to CASRKSGLADYEQYF.

The chain joins TRBV11-2 to TRBJ2-7, with no clear D. V shed 4 bases and J shed 2 bases, with 3 bases lying between them. CDR1 SGHAT and CDR2 FQNNGV come from the germline V gene. The CDR3 length is 11 residues. The CDR3 reads CASSSAYEQYF. In DNA form, the CDR3 reads TGTGCCAGCAGCTCCGCCTACGAGCAGTACTTC.